This TCR beta chain derives from a study of regulatory T cells in long-lasting Graves disease. At the level of the study: With positive TSH receptor antibodies and over 5 years of antithyroid drugs, Graves' disease was considered persistent. Whole-study results and caveats: Patients with persistent disease shared some 3,000 public clonotypes, outpacing the approximately 920 shared by new patients. Persistent Graves' patients showed reduced TCR diversity versus newly diagnosed patients. Preferential use of TRBV28, TRBJ1-2 and TRBJ2-5 was seen in persistent disease.

The V end was cut by 0 bases, the J end by 2 bases, with 11 bases between. Germline values: CDR1 ENHRY, CDR2 SYGVKD. CDR3 length equals 15 residues. iRepertoire HTBI primers and Arm-PCR of CDR3 regions built TCR beta libraries. TCRdb reanalysed the multiplex PCR reads using MiXCR and keeps one entry per CDR3 protein. In the table there are about 430,000 distinct CDR3 sequences, 21% of which are singletons. Time point indicated: persistent/refractory GD, antithyroid drugs over 5 years with positive TRAb. RNA from PBMCs was the source of the TCR library. This clonotype was detected many times. Its antigen remains unknown.

The sequencing here drew on peripheral blood mononuclear cells (PBMCs), taken when the disease was refractory, from a patient treated with antithyroid drugs. The chain carries TRBV10-3 and TRBJ2-7; D call uncertain. The TCR comes from a female donor with Graves disease. Here the CDR3 reads CAISESSQHPYEQYF. Written as DNA, the CDR3 is TGTGCCATCAGTGAGTCGAGTCAGCATCCCTACGAGCAGTACTTC.